Listed below are T cell receptor beta chains from one sample, sequenced in a study of OX40 agonist ivuxolimab in advanced cancers. Libraries were prepared by immunoSEQ multiplex PCR; TCRdb keeps only in-frame clonotypes and omits some of them. Among roughly 65,000 clones listed, about four fifths were seen once. The sequencing used CD4+ or CD8+ T cells sorted from blood, collected in a trial of the OX40 agonist ivuxolimab. Every receptor here comes from an adult with an advanced solid tumor such as melanoma, head and neck, liver or kidney cancer. CDR3s include the opening cysteine and the closing phenylalanine or tryptophan. A D gene is named only where the DNA matches it firmly. Not all rows give a size; the values are once, few, many and, for expanded clones, a class.

V gene: TRBV2; CDR3 length: 15; J gene: TRBJ2-7; D gene: TRBD1; clone size: once; CDR3 protein: CASSGGTGGPYEQYF; CDR3 DNA: TGTGCCAGCAGTGGAGGGACAGGGGGCCCCTACGAGCAGTACTTC
V gene: TRBV18; CDR3 length: 16; J gene: TRBJ1-5; D gene: -; clone size: medium-sized; CDR3 protein: CASSPPSTSSNQPQHF; CDR3 DNA: TGTGCCAGCTCACCACCGTCGACATCTAGCAATCAGCCCCAGCATTTT
V gene: TRBV9; CDR3 length: 16; J gene: TRBJ2-5; D gene: TRBD1; clone size: -; CDR3 protein: CASSVAPTGRQETQYF; CDR3 DNA: TGTGCCAGCAGCGTAGCCCCGACAGGGCGACAAGAGACCCAGTACTTC
V gene: TRBV5-3; CDR3 length: 15; J gene: TRBJ2-1; D gene: TRBD1; clone size: -; CDR3 protein: CARSNGTGGRDEQFF; CDR3 DNA: TGTGCCAGAAGCAACGGGACAGGGGGGCGCGATGAGCAGTTCTTC
V gene: TRBV6-6; CDR3 length: 12; J gene: TRBJ1-2; D gene: -; clone size: once; CDR3 protein: CASKWETYGYTF; CDR3 DNA: TGTGCCAGCAAATGGGAAACCTATGGCTACACCTTC
V gene: TRBV2; CDR3 length: 14; J gene: TRBJ2-5; D gene: -; clone size: -; CDR3 protein: CASSLTESQETQYF; CDR3 DNA: TGTGCCAGCAGCTTGACAGAGTCACAAGAGACCCAGTACTTC
V gene: TRBV5-1; CDR3 length: 12; J gene: TRBJ2-7; D gene: -; clone size: -; CDR3 protein: CASSGGYYEQYF; CDR3 DNA: TGCGCCAGCAGTGGCGGGTACTACGAGCAGTACTTC
V gene: TRBV15; CDR3 length: 18; J gene: TRBJ2-3; D gene: TRBD2; clone size: few; CDR3 protein: CATSRGAGGRVGTDTQYF; CDR3 DNA: TGTGCCACCAGCAGAGGGGCGGGAGGGCGTGTGGGCACAGATACGCAGTATTTT
V gene: TRBV15; CDR3 length: 14; J gene: TRBJ1-5; D gene: -; clone size: -; CDR3 protein: CATTEGNSNQPQHF; CDR3 DNA: TGTGCCACCACGGAGGGAAACAGCAATCAGCCCCAGCATTTT
V gene: TRBV5-1; CDR3 length: 14; J gene: TRBJ1-2; D gene: TRBD1; clone size: -; CDR3 protein: CASSRRQGGDGYTF; CDR3 DNA: TGCGCCAGCAGCCGGAGACAGGGAGGGGATGGCTACACCTTC
V gene: TRBV9; CDR3 length: 14; J gene: TRBJ1-1; D gene: -; clone size: -; CDR3 protein: CASSVDHLNTEAFF; CDR3 DNA: TGTGCCAGCAGCGTAGACCACCTGAACACTGAAGCTTTCTTT
V gene: TRBV10-1; CDR3 length: 15; J gene: TRBJ2-2; D gene: -; clone size: -; CDR3 protein: CASSDFRSNTGELFF; CDR3 DNA: TGCGCCAGCAGTGACTTTAGATCGAACACCGGGGAGCTGTTTTTT
V gene: TRBV5-1; CDR3 length: 17; J gene: TRBJ1-1; D gene: -; clone size: -; CDR3 protein: CASSFISSRGGGTEAFF; CDR3 DNA: TGCGCCAGCAGCTTCATCAGCTCTAGGGGAGGGGGCACTGAAGCTTTCTTT
V gene: TRBV5-1; CDR3 length: 16; J gene: TRBJ1-1; D gene: TRBD1; clone size: once; CDR3 protein: CASSAQGALGSTEAFF; CDR3 DNA: TGCGCCAGCAGCGCACAGGGGGCATTGGGGAGTACTGAAGCTTTCTTT
V gene: TRBV9; CDR3 length: 14; J gene: TRBJ1-4; D gene: -; clone size: -; CDR3 protein: CASSVAGANEKLFF; CDR3 DNA: TGTGCCAGCAGCGTAGCGGGGGCTAATGAAAAACTGTTTTTT
V gene: TRBV7-9; CDR3 length: 15; J gene: TRBJ2-3; D gene: TRBD1; clone size: once; CDR3 protein: CASRPGQVNTDTQYF; CDR3 DNA: TGTGCCAGCAGACCGGGACAGGTCAACACAGATACGCAGTATTTT
V gene: TRBV2; CDR3 length: 14; J gene: TRBJ1-4; D gene: -; clone size: -; CDR3 protein: CASRTASTNEKLFF; CDR3 DNA: TGTGCCAGCAGGACAGCATCAACTAATGAAAAACTGTTTTTT